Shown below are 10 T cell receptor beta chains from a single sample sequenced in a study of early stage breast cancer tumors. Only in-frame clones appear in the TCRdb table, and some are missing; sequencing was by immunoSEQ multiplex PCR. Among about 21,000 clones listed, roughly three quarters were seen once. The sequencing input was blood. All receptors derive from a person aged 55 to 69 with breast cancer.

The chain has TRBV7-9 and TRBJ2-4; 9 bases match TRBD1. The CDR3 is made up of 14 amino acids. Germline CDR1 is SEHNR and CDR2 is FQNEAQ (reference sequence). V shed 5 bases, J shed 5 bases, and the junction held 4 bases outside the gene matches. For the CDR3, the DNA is TGTGCCAGCAGCCGCTGGGACAGGGAAAACATTCAGTACTTC. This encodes CASSRWDRENIQYF.

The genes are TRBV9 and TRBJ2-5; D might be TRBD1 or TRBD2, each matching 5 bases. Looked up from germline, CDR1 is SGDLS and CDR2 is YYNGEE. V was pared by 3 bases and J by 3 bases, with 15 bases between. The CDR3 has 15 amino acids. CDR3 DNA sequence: TGTGCCAGCAGCGCCGCCTGGGGACGGAAAGAGACCCAGTACTTC. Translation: CASSAAWGRKETQYF.

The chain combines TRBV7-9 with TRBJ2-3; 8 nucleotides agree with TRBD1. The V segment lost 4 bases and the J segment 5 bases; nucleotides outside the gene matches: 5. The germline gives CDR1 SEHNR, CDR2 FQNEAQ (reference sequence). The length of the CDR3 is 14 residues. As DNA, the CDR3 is TGTGCCAGCAGCTGGACAGGGCCAGTAGATACGCAGTATTTT. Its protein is CASSWTGPVDTQYF.

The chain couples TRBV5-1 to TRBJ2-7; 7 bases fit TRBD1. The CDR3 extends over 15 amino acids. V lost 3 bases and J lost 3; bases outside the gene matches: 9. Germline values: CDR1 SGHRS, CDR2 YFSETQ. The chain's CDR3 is CASSSTGGTVYEQYF. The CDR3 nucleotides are TGCGCCAGCAGCTCCACCGGTGGGACAGTCTACGAGCAGTACTTC.

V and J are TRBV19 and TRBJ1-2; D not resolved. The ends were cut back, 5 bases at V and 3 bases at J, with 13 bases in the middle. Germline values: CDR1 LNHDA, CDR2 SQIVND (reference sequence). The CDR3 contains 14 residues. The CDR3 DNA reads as TGTGCCAGTAGTTCAGGCGCCGGGCACTATGGCTACACCTTC. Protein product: CASSSGAGHYGYTF.

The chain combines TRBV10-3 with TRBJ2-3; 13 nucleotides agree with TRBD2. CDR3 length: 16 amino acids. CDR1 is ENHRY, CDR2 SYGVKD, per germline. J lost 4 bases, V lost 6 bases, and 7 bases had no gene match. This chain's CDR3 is CAISITSGGASDTQYF. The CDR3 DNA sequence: TGTGCCATCAGCATTACTAGCGGGGGGGCATCAGATACGCAGTATTTT.

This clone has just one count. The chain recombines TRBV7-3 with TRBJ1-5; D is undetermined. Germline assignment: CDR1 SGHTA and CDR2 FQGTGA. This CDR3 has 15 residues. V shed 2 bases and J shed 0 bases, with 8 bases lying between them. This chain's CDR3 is CASSLRTYSNQPQHF. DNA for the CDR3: TGTGCCAGCAGCTTACGCACCTATAGCAATCAGCCCCAGCATTTT. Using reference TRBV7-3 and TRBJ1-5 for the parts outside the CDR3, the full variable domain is GAGVSQTPSNKVTEKGKYVELRCDPISGHTALYWYRQSLGQGPEFLIYFQGTGAADDSGLPNDRFFAVRPEGSVSTLKIQRTERGDSAVYLCASSLRTYSNQPQHFGDGTRLSIL.

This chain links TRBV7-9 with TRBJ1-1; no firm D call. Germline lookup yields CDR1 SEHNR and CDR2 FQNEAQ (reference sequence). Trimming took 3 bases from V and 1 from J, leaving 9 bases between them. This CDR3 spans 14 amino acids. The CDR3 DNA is TGTGCCAGCAGCTTTGTTGAAGGGAACACTGAAGCTTTCTTT. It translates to CASSFVEGNTEAFF.

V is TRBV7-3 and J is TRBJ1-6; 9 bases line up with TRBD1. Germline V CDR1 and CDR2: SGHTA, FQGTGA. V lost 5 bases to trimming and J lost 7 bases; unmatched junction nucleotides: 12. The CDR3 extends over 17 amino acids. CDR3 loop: CASSVQGQGAENSPLHF. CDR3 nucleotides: TGTGCCAGCAGCGTCCAGGGACAGGGTGCGGAAAATTCACCCCTCCACTTT.

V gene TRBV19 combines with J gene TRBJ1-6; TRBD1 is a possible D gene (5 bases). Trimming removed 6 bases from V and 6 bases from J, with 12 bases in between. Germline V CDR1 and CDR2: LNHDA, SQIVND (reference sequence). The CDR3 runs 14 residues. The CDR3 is CASSRGTFNSPLHF. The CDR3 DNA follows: TGTGCCAGTAGCCGTGGGACCTTTAATTCACCCCTCCACTTT.